This T cell receptor beta chain was recorded in a study of PD-L1 blockade in urothelial cancer. Study-wide background: The researchers analyzed blood 3 weeks (second dose) and 6 weeks after treatment start.

The V gene's germline CDR1 is SNHLY and CDR2 FYNNEI. The length of the CDR3 is 14 residues. The ends lost 6 bases at V and 5 bases at J; junction bases unmatched: 7. Using immunoSEQ multiplex PCR, the repertoire was profiled, and TCRdb retains in-frame clones only, with some absent. The table shows roughly 130,000 clones, with about 88% occurring only once. Time point described: pretreatment peripheral blood. J is TRBJ1-1 and V is TRBV2; 9 nucleotides agree with TRBD1. Source: PBMCs, taken around atezolizumab (anti-PD-L1) treatment. This TCR was recovered from a man aged 50-59 years with urothelial cancer. The CDR3 is CASSAGTGRTEAFF. The CDR3 nucleotides are TGTGCCAGCAGCGCCGGGACAGGGCGAACTGAAGCTTTCTTT.